A single TCR beta chain is shown here with its context. A much bigger clone sits one base away, suggesting this may be a read error. Germline CDR1 is MNHEY and CDR2 is SMNVEV (reference sequence). This CDR3 is 15 amino acids long. For the second PCR, which ran for 7 to 11 cycles, a sample-barcoded 5' primer and a J-beta primer mix were used. TCRdb re-called the 5' RACE reads with MiXCR, one entry per CDR3 protein. The table lists hundreds of thousands of distinct CDR3 sequences, around 28% of them singletons, with 15% to 20% in the top ten. This record belongs to a study of blood T cells in healthy people across ages.

The clonotype was recovered from a woman older than 75 in good health. The sample consisted of blood. The J gene is TRBJ2-3, the V gene TRBV27; 7 bases are a match to TRBD1. CDR3 DNA: TGTGTCAGCAGTTTCGACAGGGAAGGCACAGATACGCAGTATTTT. Residues: CVSSFDREGTDTQYF.